These 28 T cell receptor beta chains were sequenced from one sample in a study of CD4 and CD8 cells across lung adenocarcinoma regions (dated by TCRdb to the late 2010s). Libraries were made using PCR. Sequencer: HiSeq X Ten. TCRdb cleaned the public reads at Q25 with fastp, built clones with MiXCR and kept in-frame beta chains. Each CDR3 protein gets just one entry, which takes the most common genes and DNA from the rows behind it. The table for this sample lists approximately 18,000 distinct CDR3 sequences; under 60% of them were counted only once. Around 55% of the sample comes from the top ten. Sequenced: CD8+ T cells from the center of a lung tumor. In the paper's terms, the cell subset or site label means: tumor center region. Source of these receptors: a female donor with lung adenocarcinoma. The CD4 and CD8 labels of this study may be unreliable.

This clonotype has at least ten counts. The chain recombines TRBV27 with TRBJ2-1; TRBD2 might be the D (6 bases). This CDR3 has 12 amino acids. The germline gives CDR1 MNHEY, CDR2 SMNVEV (reference sequence). V lost 5 bases and J 10 bases, leaving 12 bases between the germline ends. The CDR3, as DNA: TGTGCCAGCAGTATCAGGGACTCGGAGCAGTTCTTC. Its protein product is CASSIRDSEQFF.

The chain joins TRBV27 to TRBJ2-1, with D possibly TRBD1 on 5 matching bases. CDR1 is MNHEY and CDR2 is SMNVEV in the germline V gene (reference sequence). The CDR3 extends over 10 amino acids. Trimming shortened V by 6 bases and J by 15 bases, and 12 bases separated the two germline ends. CDR3 bases: TGTGCCAGCAGGCGACAGAGGTGGTTCTTC. Translating gives CASRRQRWFF.

This clonotype was observed many times. This could be a read error, since a much larger clone is one nucleotide away. The chain is built from TRBV6-1 and TRBJ2-1; 8 nucleotides match TRBD2. The J call is doubtful: the DNA matches TRBJ2-7 better. Germline lookup yields CDR1 MNHNS and CDR2 SASEGT. The CDR3 is 15 amino acids. The CDR3 sequence: CASSDKASGYNEQYF. CDR3 coding DNA: TGTGCCAGCAGTGATAAGGCTAGCGGGTACAATGAGCAGTACTTC.

Here the CDR3 reads CASRQSLAKNIQYF. Here the CDR3 DNA reads TGTGCCAGCAGACAGAGTTTAGCCAAAAACATTCAGTACTTC. V gene TRBV6-1 combines with J gene TRBJ2-4; D uncertain. In germline, CDR1 is MNHNS, CDR2 SASEGT. V lost 6 bases to trimming and J lost 0 bases, with 9 bases between them. This CDR3 has 14 residues.

The J gene is TRBJ2-5, the V gene TRBV6-5; 10 positions agree with TRBD2. Germline CDR1 MNHEY, CDR2 SVGAGI. J gave up 5 bases and V 0 bases, and 0 bases lay outside the gene matches. The CDR3 consists of 14 residues. CDR3 nucleotide sequence: TGTGCCAGCAGTTACTCTAGCGGGGGGGAGACCCAGTACTTC. It translates to CASSYSSGGETQYF.

In this sample, this clonotype is large. The chain combines TRBV27 with TRBJ2-3, with a weak D call TRBD2 (6 bases). Germline assignment: CDR1 MNHEY and CDR2 SMNVEV (reference sequence). The CDR3 has 16 amino acids. V was clipped by 7 bases and J by 0 bases, with 17 bases between them. CDR3 nucleotides: TGTGCCAGCACCTCTTGGCGGGAAACTAGCACAGATACGCAGTATTTT. This translates into CASTSWRETSTDTQYF.

This clonotype was found a few times. This chain connects TRBV6-1 to TRBJ2-4; no clear D gene. The V gene's germline CDR1 is MNHNS and CDR2 SASEGT. CDR3 length equals 13 residues. V lost 3 bases, J lost 7 bases, and 10 bases lay in between. The DNA for the CDR3 is TGTGCCAGCAGTGAGTTTATCGGGAACATTCAGTACTTC. It specifies CASSEFIGNIQYF.

In its sample, this clonotype was seen a few times. V and J are TRBV27 and TRBJ2-1, with unresolved D. The CDR3 contains 13 residues. The V and J ends lost 5 bases and 1 base respectively, with 6 bases between them. CDR1 and CDR2 from the germline V gene are MNHEY and SMNVEV (reference sequence). CDR3 amino acids: CASSRPSYNEQFF. CDR3 DNA: TGTGCCAGCAGTCGTCCGTCCTACAATGAGCAGTTCTTC.

The table lists this clonotype with a few counts. The chain carries TRBV6-1 and TRBJ2-5; 7 nucleotides line up with TRBD2. Trimming at V came to 5 bases and at J to 0 bases, leaving 9 bases not matched to a gene. CDR3 size: 16 residues. Germline assignment: CDR1 MNHNS and CDR2 SASEGT. The CDR3 here is CASSRLRLANQETQYF. As DNA, the CDR3 is TGTGCCAGCAGTCGGCTACGACTAGCCAACCAAGAGACCCAGTACTTC.

This clonotype was recorded at least ten times. The chain is built from TRBV10-1 and TRBJ2-1; no clear D. The CDR3 is 13 residues long. CDR1 WNHNN and CDR2 SYGVQD come from the germline V gene (reference sequence). The V end lost 6 bases, the J end lost 9 bases, and 15 bases lay between the germline ends. In nucleotides, the CDR3 is TGCGCCAGCAGCGGATCGCGGCTCGGTGAGCAGTTCTTC. Translation gives CASSGSRLGEQFF.

Relative to its sample, this clonotype is medium-sized. This rearrangement joins TRBV6-1 to TRBJ1-2, with D unclear. This CDR3 spans 10 amino acids. Germline CDR1 reads MNHNS; CDR2 reads SASEGT. The V end lost 6 bases, the J end lost 6 bases, and 5 bases lay between the germline ends. The DNA for the CDR3 is TGTGCCAGCAGGACACATGGCTACACCTTC. It specifies CASRTHGYTF.

This clonotype was seen only a few times. The chain employs TRBV6-1 and TRBJ2-1; perhaps TRBD1 as D (5 bases). Gene TRBJ2-7 matches the end of the DNA better, so the J call may be wrong. The germline gives CDR1 MNHNS, CDR2 SASEGT. The CDR3 spans 13 residues. The CDR3 DNA sequence: TGTGCCAGCAGTGGAAGGACAAAGTACGAGCAGTACTTC. Translation gives CASSGRTKYEQYF.

In this sample, this clonotype turned up a few times. The V and J genes are TRBV10-3 and TRBJ2-5; TRBD2 matches 7 bases. Gene TRBJ2-7 matches the end of the DNA better, so the J call may be wrong. The length of the CDR3 is 15 residues. Germline CDR1 reads ENHRY; CDR2 reads SYGVKD. The CDR3 loop reads CAIAGSGDPSYEQYF. CDR3 nucleotides: TGTGCCATCGCCGGGAGCGGGGACCCCTCCTACGAGCAGTACTTC.

V is TRBV15 and J is TRBJ2-4; D is perhaps TRBD1 (6 bases). Germline CDR1 and CDR2: LNHNV and YYDKDF (reference sequence). V shed 6 bases and J shed 0 bases, with 12 bases lying between them. The CDR3 runs to 15 residues. The CDR3 sequence: CATRIGGVAKNIQYF. Here the CDR3 DNA reads TGTGCCACCAGGATAGGGGGTGTAGCCAAAAACATTCAGTACTTC. Variable domain in full (rest from reference TRBV15 and TRBJ2-4): DAMVIQNPRYQVTQFGKPVTLSCSQTLNHNVMYWYQQKSSQAPKLLFHYYDKDFNNEADTPDNFQSRRPNTSFCFLDIRSPGLGDTAMYLCATRIGGVAKNIQYFGAGTRLSVL.

This chain joins TRBV6-1 and TRBJ1-2, with a tentative D call TRBD1 (5 bases). V was shortened by 3 bases and J by 2 bases, with 13 bases between the two germline ends. CDR1 is MNHNS, CDR2 SASEGT, per germline. The CDR3 sequence is 15 residues long. CDR3 nucleotides: TGTGCCAGCAGTGATTGGGGAGGGGTCAACTATGGCTACACCTTC. Amino acid sequence: CASSDWGGVNYGYTF.

In this sample, this clonotype turned up a few times. The rearrangement uses TRBV6-5 and TRBJ1-2; TRBD1 matches 12 bases. The CDR3 consists of 15 residues. Germline-derived CDR1 and CDR2 are MNHEY and SVGAGI. J lost 7 bases, V lost 2 bases, and 5 bases had no gene match. CDR3 residues: CASSYPGQGAIGYTF. The CDR3 DNA reads as TGTGCCAGCAGTTACCCGGGACAGGGGGCGATTGGCTACACCTTC.

The chain employs TRBV6-1 and TRBJ1-1, with D unclear. V gave up 3 bases and J gave up 2 bases, with 10 bases separating them. Germline lookup yields CDR1 MNHNS and CDR2 SASEGT. The CDR3 extends over 14 amino acids. In DNA, the CDR3 is TGTGCCAGCAGTGAGTGGGGATTCAACACTGAAGCTTTCTTT. Translation: CASSEWGFNTEAFF.

This clonotype showed up just a few times. The chain links TRBV27 to TRBJ2-7, with 10 positions matching TRBD2. The CDR3 length is 14 residues. V shed 6 bases and J 2 bases; nucleotides not matched to a gene: 4. Per germline, CDR1 MNHEY and CDR2 SMNVEV (reference sequence). CDR3 nucleotides: TGTGCCAGCAGGGGACTAGCGAGGGCCTACGAGCAGTACTTC. Translating it yields CASRGLARAYEQYF.

In this sample, this clonotype is medium-sized. The chain employs TRBV6-1 and TRBJ2-4; D is unclear. Between the trimmed V and J ends, which lost 4 bases and 0 bases, there was a span of 13 bases. Germline V lookup: CDR1 MNHNS, CDR2 SASEGT. There are 16 residues in the CDR3. The CDR3 protein is CASSADLYLAKNIQYF. The DNA of the CDR3 is TGTGCCAGCAGTGCCGATCTTTATCTAGCCAAAAACATTCAGTACTTC.

Of note for this clonotype: A read error may produce the germline difference seen at one junction end. J is TRBJ2-3 and V is TRBV6-1; D is possibly TRBD2 (7 bases). The CDR3 extends over 16 amino acids. Germline V gives CDR1 MNHNS, CDR2 SASEGT. The DNA for the CDR3 is TGTGCCAGCGCGGGAGCCGGGGGCCGGGACTCAGATACCCAGTATTTC. As protein: CASAGAGGRDSDTQYF.

There are a few counts of this clonotype. V and J are TRBV27 and TRBJ2-4; 8 positions agree with TRBD1. Matching the DNA end better, TRBJ2-7 makes the J call doubtful. The CDR3 has 15 amino acids. Germline values: CDR1 MNHEY, CDR2 SMNVEV (reference sequence). CDR3: CASSLSTGGLYEQYF. CDR3 bases: TGTGCCAGCAGTTTATCCACAGGGGGACTCTACGAGCAGTACTTC.

CDR3: CASRGEGQPSYNEQFF. As DNA, the CDR3 is TGTGCCAGCAGGGGAGAGGGGCAGCCCTCCTACAATGAGCAGTTCTTC. The V call is TRBV6-1, the J call TRBJ2-1; D is possibly TRBD1 or TRBD2 (5 bases each). There are 16 residues in the CDR3. V lost 6 bases and J lost 0, with 15 bases in between. CDR1 and CDR2 from the germline V gene are MNHNS and SASEGT.

This clonotype showed up many times. The rearrangement uses TRBV6-5 and TRBJ2-2, with 7 bases aligning to TRBD1. Trimming at V came to 2 bases and at J to 6 bases, leaving 6 bases not matched to a gene. The CDR3 covers 15 residues. Per germline, CDR1 MNHEY and CDR2 SVGAGI. CDR3 in DNA: TGTGCCAGCAGTTACGATTCAGGGGGTGCCGGGGAGCTGTTTTTT. It specifies CASSYDSGGAGELFF.

This sequence joins TRBV6-1 and TRBJ2-1; TRBD1 or TRBD2 may be the D gene (5 bases each). Looked up from germline, CDR1 is MNHNS and CDR2 is SASEGT. The germline V and J ends were trimmed by 4 bases and 4 bases, with 14 bases remaining between them. The CDR3 extends over 15 amino acids. CDR3 amino acids: CASSVRDVGYNEQFF. The CDR3 DNA sequence: TGTGCCAGCAGTGTAAGGGACGTGGGATACAATGAGCAGTTCTTC.

On this clonotype: A much larger clone is a single base away; this may be a read error. The chain joins TRBV6-5 to TRBJ2-1; D is undetermined. With the DNA end fitting TRBJ2-7 better, the J assignment may be wrong. Germline V gives CDR1 MNHEY, CDR2 SVGAGI. CDR3 length: 13 amino acids. The CDR3 spells CASRYFLGNEQYF. The CDR3, as DNA: TGTGCCAGCAGATACTTCTTGGGTAACGAGCAGTACTTC.

About this clonotype: A read error may account for a junction end that differs from germline. The rearrangement joins TRBV10-3 to TRBJ2-3; either TRBD1 or TRBD2 may fit D (6 bases each). The CDR3 loop spans 15 amino acids. The V gene's germline CDR1 is ENHRY and CDR2 SYGVKD. The CDR3: CAGGEGGRGAETQYF. Here the CDR3 DNA reads TGTGCCGGGGGTGAGGGGGGCCGGGGCGCAGAGACCCAGTATTTC.

This clonotype was seen at least ten times. This CDR3 is CASSEAHVGAFF. In nucleotides, the CDR3 is TGTGCCAGCAGTGAAGCGCATGTCGGGGCTTTCTTT. The rearrangement links TRBV6-1 to TRBJ1-1, with unresolved D. Germline-derived CDR1 and CDR2 are MNHNS and SASEGT. The V gene lost 0 bases and the J gene lost 11 bases, with 10 bases spanning the gap. The CDR3 loop spans 12 amino acids.

Remarks on this clonotype: Its ends do not fully match the called genes, so a read error is possible. The chain couples TRBV25-1 to TRBJ2-3; D perhaps matches TRBD2 (6 bases). From germline, CDR1 is MGHDK and CDR2 SYGVNS. The CDR3 runs to 16 residues. CDR3 nucleotide sequence: TGTGCCAGCAGTGAACGGGGGTCTTCTACCAAAGATACGCAGTATTTC. Translation: CASSERGSSTKDTQYF.